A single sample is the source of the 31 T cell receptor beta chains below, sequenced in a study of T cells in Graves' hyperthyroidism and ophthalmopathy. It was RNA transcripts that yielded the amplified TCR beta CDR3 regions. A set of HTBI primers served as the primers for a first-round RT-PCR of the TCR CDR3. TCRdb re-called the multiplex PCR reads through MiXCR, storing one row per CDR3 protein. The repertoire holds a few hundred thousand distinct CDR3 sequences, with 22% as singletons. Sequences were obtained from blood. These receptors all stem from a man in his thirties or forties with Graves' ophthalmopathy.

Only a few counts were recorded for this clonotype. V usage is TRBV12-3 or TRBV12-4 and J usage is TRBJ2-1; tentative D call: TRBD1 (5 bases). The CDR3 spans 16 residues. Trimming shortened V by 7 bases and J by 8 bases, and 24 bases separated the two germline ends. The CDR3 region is CASNPRVTASRYEQFF. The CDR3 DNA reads TGTGCCAGCAACCCCCGAGTGACAGCCTCGAGGTATGAGCAGTTCTTC.

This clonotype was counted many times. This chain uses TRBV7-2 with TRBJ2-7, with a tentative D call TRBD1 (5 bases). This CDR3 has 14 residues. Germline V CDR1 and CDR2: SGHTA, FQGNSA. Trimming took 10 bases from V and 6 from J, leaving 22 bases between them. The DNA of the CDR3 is TGTGCCACCCGAGAACAGGCCTACTCCGGCGAGCAGTACTTC. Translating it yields CATREQAYSGEQYF.

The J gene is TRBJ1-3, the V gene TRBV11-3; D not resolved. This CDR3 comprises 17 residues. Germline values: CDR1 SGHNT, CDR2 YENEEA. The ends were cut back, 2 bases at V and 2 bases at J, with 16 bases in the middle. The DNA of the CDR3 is TGTGCCAGCAGCTTATACTCCAGTGTCGTCCCTGGAAACACCATATATTTT. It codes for CASSLYSSVVPGNTIYF.

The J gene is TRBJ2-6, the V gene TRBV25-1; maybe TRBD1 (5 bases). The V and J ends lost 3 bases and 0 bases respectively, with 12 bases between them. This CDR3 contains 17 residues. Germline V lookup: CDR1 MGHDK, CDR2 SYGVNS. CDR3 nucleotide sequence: TGTGCCAGCAGTGACAGGGTCGAGTCCTCTGGGGCCAACGTCCTGACTTTC. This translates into CASSDRVESSGANVLTF.

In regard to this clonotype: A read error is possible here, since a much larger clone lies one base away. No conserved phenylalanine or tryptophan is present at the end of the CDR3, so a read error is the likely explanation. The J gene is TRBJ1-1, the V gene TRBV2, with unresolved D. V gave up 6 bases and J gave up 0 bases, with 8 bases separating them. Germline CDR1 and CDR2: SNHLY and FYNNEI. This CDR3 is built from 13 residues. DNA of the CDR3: TGTGCCAGCAGCTATACAGTGAACACTGAAGCTTTCCTT. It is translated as CASSYTVNTEAFL.

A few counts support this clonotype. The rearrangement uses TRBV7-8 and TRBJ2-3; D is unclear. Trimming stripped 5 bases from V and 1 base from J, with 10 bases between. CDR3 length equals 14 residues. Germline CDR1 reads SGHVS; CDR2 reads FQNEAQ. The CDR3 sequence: CASSAGAGTDTQYF. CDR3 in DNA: TGTGCCAGCAGCGCCGGCGCCGGCACAGATACGCAGTATTTT.

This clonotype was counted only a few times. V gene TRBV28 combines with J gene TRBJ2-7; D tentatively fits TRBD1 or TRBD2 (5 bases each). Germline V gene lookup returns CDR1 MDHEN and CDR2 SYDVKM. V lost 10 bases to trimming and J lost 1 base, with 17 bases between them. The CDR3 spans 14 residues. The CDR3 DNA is TGTGCCACCGCCTCCCGGGACGTTTCCTACGAGCAGTACTTC. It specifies CATASRDVSYEQYF.

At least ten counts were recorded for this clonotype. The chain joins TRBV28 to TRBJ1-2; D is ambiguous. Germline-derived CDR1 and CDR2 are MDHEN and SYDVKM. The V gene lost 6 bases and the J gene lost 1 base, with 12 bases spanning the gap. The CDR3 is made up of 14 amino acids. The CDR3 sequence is CASRGGIFNYGYTF. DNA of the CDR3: TGTGCCAGCAGGGGTGGGATTTTTAACTATGGCTACACCTTC.

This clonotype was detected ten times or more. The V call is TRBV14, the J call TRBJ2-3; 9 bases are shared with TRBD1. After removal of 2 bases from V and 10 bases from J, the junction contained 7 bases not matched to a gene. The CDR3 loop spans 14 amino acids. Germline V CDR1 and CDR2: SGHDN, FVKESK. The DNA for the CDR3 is TGTGCCAGCAGCCAAACAACAGGGGGCCCTCCGCAGTATTTT. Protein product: CASSQTTGGPPQYF.

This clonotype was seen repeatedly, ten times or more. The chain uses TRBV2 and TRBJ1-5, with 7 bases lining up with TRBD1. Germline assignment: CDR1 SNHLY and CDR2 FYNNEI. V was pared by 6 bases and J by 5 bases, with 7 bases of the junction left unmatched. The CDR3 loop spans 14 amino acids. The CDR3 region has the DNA TGTGCCAGCAGCTCTAGACAGGGCGATCAGCCCCAGCATTTT. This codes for CASSSRQGDQPQHF.

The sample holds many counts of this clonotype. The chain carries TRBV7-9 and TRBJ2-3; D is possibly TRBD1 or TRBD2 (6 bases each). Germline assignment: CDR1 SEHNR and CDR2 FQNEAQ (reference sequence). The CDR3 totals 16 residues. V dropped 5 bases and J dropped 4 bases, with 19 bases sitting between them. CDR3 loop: CASSPAWGASSDTQYF. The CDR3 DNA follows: TGTGCCAGCAGCCCCGCGTGGGGGGCAAGTTCAGATACGCAGTATTTT.

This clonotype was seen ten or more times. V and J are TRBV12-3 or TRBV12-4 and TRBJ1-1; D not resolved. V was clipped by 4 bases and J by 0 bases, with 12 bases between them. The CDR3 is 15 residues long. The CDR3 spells CASSSQGRLNTEAFF. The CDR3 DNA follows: TGTGCCAGCAGTTCACAAGGACGGCTGAACACTGAAGCTTTCTTT.

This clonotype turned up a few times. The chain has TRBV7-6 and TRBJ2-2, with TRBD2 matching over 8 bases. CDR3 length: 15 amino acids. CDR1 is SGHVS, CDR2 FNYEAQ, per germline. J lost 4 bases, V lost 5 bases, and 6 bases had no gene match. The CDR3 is CASSPGLALTGELFF. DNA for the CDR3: TGTGCCAGCAGCCCCGGACTAGCCCTCACCGGGGAGCTGTTTTTT.

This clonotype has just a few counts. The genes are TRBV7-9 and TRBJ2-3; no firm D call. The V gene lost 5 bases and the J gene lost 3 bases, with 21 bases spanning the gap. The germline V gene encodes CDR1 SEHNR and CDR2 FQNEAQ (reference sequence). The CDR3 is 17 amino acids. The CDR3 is CASSQLRYFTSTDTQYF. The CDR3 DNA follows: TGTGCCAGCAGCCAACTTCGGTATTTCACATCGACAGATACGCAGTATTTT.

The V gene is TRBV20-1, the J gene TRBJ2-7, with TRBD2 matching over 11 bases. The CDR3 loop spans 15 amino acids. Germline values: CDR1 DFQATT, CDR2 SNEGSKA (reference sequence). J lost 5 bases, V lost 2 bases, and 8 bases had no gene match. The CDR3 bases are TGCAGTGCTAGATCTTTGACTAGCGGGACCGACGAGCAGTACTTC. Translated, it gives CSARSLTSGTDEQYF.

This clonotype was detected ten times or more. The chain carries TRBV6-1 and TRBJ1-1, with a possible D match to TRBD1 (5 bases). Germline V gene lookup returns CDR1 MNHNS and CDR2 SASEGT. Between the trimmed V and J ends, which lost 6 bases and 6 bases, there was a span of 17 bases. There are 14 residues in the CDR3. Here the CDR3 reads CASSRRRDSPEAFF. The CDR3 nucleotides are TGTGCCAGCAGCCGGAGACGCGACAGTCCTGAAGCTTTCTTT.

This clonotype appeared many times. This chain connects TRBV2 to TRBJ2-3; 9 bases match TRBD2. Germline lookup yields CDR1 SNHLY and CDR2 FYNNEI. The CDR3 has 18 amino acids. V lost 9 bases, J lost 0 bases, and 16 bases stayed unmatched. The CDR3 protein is CARGGRAGGQSSTDTQYF. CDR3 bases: TGTGCCAGGGGGGGAAGAGCGGGAGGCCAGAGTAGCACAGATACGCAGTATTTT.

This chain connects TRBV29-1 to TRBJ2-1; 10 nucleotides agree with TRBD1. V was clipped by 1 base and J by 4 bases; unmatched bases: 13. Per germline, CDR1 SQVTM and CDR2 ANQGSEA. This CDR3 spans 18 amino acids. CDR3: CSVEGPNLRDRGYNEQFF. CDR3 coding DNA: TGCAGCGTTGAAGGTCCCAACCTACGGGACAGGGGATACAATGAGCAGTTCTTC.

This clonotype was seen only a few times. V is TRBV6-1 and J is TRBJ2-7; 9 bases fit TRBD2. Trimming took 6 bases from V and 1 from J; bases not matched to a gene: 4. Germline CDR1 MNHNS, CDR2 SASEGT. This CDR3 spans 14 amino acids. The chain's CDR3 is CASRNSGRSYEQYF. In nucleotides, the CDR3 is TGTGCCAGCAGGAACAGCGGGAGGTCCTACGAGCAGTACTTC.

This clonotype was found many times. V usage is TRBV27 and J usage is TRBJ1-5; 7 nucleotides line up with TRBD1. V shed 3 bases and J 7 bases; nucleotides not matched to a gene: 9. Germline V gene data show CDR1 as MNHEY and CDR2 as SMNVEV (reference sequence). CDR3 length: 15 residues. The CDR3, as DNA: TGTGCCAGCAGTTTGCAAGGGGGCGCGGGGCAGCCCCAGCATTTT. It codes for CASSLQGGAGQPQHF.

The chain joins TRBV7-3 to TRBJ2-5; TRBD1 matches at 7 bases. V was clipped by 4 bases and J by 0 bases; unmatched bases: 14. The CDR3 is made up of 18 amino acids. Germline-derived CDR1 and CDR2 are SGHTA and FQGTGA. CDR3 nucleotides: TGTGCCAGCAGCTCCTGGGGCCTAGGGACAGCCTACCAAGAGACCCAGTACTTC. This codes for CASSSWGLGTAYQETQYF.

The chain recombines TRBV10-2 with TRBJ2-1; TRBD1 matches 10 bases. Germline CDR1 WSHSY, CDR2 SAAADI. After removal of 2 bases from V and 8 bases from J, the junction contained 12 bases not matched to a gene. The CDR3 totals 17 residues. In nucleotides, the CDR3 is TGCGCCAGCAGTGAGCCAAGCCTGGGACAGGGGAGATATGAGCAGTTCTTC. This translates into CASSEPSLGQGRYEQFF.

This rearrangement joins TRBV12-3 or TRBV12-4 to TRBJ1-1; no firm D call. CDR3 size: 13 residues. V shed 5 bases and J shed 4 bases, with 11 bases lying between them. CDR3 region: CASSREAVTEAFF. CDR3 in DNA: TGTGCCAGCAGTCGTGAGGCCGTCACTGAAGCTTTCTTT.

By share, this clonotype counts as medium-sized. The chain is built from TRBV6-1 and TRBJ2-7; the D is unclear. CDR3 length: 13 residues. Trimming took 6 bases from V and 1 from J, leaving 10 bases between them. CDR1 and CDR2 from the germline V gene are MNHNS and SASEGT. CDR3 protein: CASRLRESYEQYF. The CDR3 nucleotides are TGTGCCAGCAGGCTGAGAGAGTCCTACGAGCAGTACTTC.

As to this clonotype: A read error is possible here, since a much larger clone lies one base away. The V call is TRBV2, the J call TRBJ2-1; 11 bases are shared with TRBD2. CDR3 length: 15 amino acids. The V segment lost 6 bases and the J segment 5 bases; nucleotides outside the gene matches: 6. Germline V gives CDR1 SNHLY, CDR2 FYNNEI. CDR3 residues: CASRELAGANNEQFF. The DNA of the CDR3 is TGTGCCAGCAGGGAACTAGCGGGAGCTAACAATGAGCAGTTCTTC.

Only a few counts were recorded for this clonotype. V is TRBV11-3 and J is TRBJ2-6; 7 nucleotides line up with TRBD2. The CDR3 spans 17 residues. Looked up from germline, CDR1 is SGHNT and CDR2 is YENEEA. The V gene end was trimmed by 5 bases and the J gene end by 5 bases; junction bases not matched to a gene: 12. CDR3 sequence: CASSPGRGDLWANVLTF. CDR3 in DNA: TGTGCCAGCAGCCCCGGCCGGGGGGATCTCTGGGCCAACGTCCTGACTTTC.

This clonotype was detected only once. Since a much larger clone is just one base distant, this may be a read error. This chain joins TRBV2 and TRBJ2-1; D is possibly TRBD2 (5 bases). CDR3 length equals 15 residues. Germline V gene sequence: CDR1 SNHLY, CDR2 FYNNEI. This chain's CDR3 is CGSSRGADQYNEQFF. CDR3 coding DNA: TGTGGCAGCAGCCGGGGAGCGGATCAATACAATGAGCAGTTCTTC.

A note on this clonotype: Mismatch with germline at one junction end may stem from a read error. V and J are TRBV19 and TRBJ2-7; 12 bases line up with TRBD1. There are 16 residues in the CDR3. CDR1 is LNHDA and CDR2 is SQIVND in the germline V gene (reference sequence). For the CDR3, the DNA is TGTGCCGGTAGTCCGAATCCGGGACAGGGGGCTTATGAGCAGTACTTC. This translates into CAGSPNPGQGAYEQYF.

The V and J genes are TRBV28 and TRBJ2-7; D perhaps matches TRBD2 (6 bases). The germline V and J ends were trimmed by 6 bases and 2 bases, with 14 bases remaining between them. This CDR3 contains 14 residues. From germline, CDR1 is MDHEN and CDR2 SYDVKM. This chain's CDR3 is CASSDFSGTYEQYF. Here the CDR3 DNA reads TGTGCCAGCAGCGACTTTAGCGGCACCTACGAGCAGTACTTC.

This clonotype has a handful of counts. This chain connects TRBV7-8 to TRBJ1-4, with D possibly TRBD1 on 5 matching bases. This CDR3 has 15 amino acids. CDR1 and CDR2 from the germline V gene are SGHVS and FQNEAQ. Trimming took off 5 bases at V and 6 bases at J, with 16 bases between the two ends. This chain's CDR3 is CASSAFGTSDEKLFF. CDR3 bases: TGTGCCAGCAGCGCCTTTGGGACGTCGGATGAAAAACTGTTTTTT.

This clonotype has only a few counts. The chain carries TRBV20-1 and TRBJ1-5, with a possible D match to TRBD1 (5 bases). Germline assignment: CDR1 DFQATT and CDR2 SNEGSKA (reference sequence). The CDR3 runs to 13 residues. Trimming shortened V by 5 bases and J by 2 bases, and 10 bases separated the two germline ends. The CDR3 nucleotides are TGCAGTGCTCGTTCGGGGGGCAATCAGCCCCAGCATTTT. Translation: CSARSGGNQPQHF.